The next 8 T cell receptor beta chains were all read from a single sample in a study of blood T cell repertoires in COVID-19. Sequenced by immunoSEQ multiplex PCR; TCRdb stores in-frame clones only, minus some. Of 110,000 or so clones listed, around 85% were seen once; the top ten hold approximately 5%. The specimen was peripheral blood. The origin of the receptors is a woman aged 55-70 years with COVID-19, enrolled during active disease.

V is TRBV3-1 (or the pseudogene TRBV3-2) and J is TRBJ2-1; TRBD1 matches 8 bases. In germline, CDR1 is LGHDT, CDR2 YNNKEL (reference sequence). V was clipped by 0 bases and J by 6 bases; unmatched bases: 4. There are 15 residues in the CDR3. DNA for the CDR3: TGTGCCAGCAGCCAAGACCATCAGGGGGCCAATGAGCAGTTCTTC. This codes for CASSQDHQGANEQFF.

This sequence joins TRBV11-2 and TRBJ1-1; weak D call: TRBD1 (5 bases). The CDR3 loop spans 14 amino acids. The V end was cut by 0 bases, the J end by 3 bases, with 8 bases between. The germline V gene encodes CDR1 SGHAT and CDR2 FQNNGV. The CDR3 loop reads CASSLEAGHTEAFF. CDR3 sequence (DNA): TGTGCCAGCAGCTTAGAGGCAGGGCACACTGAAGCTTTCTTT.

The chain carries TRBV11-2 and TRBJ2-5, with 8 nucleotides matching TRBD2. Per the germline V gene, CDR1 is SGHAT and CDR2 is FQNNGV. Trimming removed 4 bases from V and 5 bases from J; junction bases left unmatched: 9. This CDR3 comprises 15 residues. The CDR3 reads CASSWRPGGPETQYF. In DNA, the CDR3 is TGTGCCAGCAGCTGGCGGCCGGGGGGGCCGGAGACCCAGTACTTC.

J is TRBJ1-5 and V is TRBV5-6, with 7 positions matching TRBD1. Germline V gene data show CDR1 as SGHDT and CDR2 as YYEEEE. Unmatched junction bases numbered 9, after V lost 0 bases and J lost 9 bases. The CDR3 length is 15 residues. Here the CDR3 DNA reads TGTGCCAGCAGCTTGGGCGGACAGGCACCCCGGCCCCAGCATTTT. Its translation is CASSLGGQAPRPQHF.

The rearrangement uses TRBV6-5 and TRBJ2-7; 7 bases map to TRBD1. CDR3 length: 15 residues. Germline CDR1 MNHEY, CDR2 SVGAGI. The V gene end was trimmed by 0 bases and the J gene end by 3 bases; junction bases not matched to a gene: 5. The CDR3: CASSYSGTVRYEQYF. Here the CDR3 DNA reads TGTGCCAGCAGTTACTCGGGGACAGTCCGCTACGAGCAGTACTTC.

This clone appeared once. The DNA for the CDR3 is TGTGCCAGCAGCTTAGCGCCGGAGGATATTGGCACAGATACGCAGTATTTT. Its protein product is CASSLAPEDIGTDTQYF. This rearrangement joins TRBV7-9 to TRBJ2-3, with D maybe TRBD2 (5 bases). CDR1 SEHNR and CDR2 FQNEAQ come from the germline V gene (reference sequence). Trimming took 0 bases from V and 1 from J, leaving 14 bases between them. There are 17 residues in the CDR3. The whole variable domain, filled in from reference TRBV7-9 and TRBJ2-3, reads DTGVSQNPRHKITKRGQNVTFRCDPISEHNRLYWYRQTLGQGPEFLTYFQNEAQLEKSRLLSDRFSAERPKGSFSTLEIQRTEQGDSAMYLCASSLAPEDIGTDTQYFGPGTRLTVL.

The rearrangement uses TRBV29-1 and TRBJ1-5; 7 nucleotides agree with TRBD1. This CDR3 is 14 amino acids long. The V and J ends lost 6 bases and 4 bases, in that order; junction bases with no gene match: 9. Germline CDR1 and CDR2: SQVTM and ANQGSEA. This CDR3 is CSVAGQAGNQPQHF. Written as DNA, the CDR3 is TGCAGCGTCGCCGGACAGGCAGGGAATCAGCCCCAGCATTTT.

This clone showed up just once. The chain recombines TRBV7-3 with TRBJ2-2; 7 bases are a match to TRBD2. The CDR3 is 14 amino acids. CDR1 SGHTA and CDR2 FQGTGA come from the germline V gene. J was trimmed by 5 bases and V by 0 bases; bases with no gene match: 0. CDR3 loop: CASSLTGGTGELFF. The CDR3 DNA follows: TGTGCCAGCAGCTTAACGGGAGGGACCGGGGAGCTGTTTTTT.